A selection of T cell receptor beta chains follows, all from one sample in a study of T cells in localized non-small cell lung cancer. Profiling relied on immunoSEQ multiplex PCR, and the TCRdb table lists in-frame clones only, not all of them. Of some 5,000 clones listed, 25% to 35% are singletons. Sequences were derived from lung tumor tissue, sampled before any cancer treatment. These receptors all come from an older female donor with stage I lung adenocarcinoma. Both conserved end residues are part of each CDR3. The D gene is left open where the match is weak.

TRBD2 | TRBJ2-1 | TRBV5-1 | CASSLAEIAGAYNEQFF
- | TRBJ1-5 | TRBV5-1 | CASSLDGGSNQPQHF
- | TRBJ1-5 | TRBV30 | CAWSVRRGNQPQHF
TRBD1 | TRBJ1-2 | TRBV6-8 | CASRGTGANYGYTF
TRBD1 | TRBJ1-1 | TRBV6-8 | CASAGQLNTEAFF
- | TRBJ2-1 | TRBV19 | CASSEMGASYNEQFF
- | TRBJ1-4 | TRBV11-3 | CASSLDPGAEEKLFF
TRBD1 | TRBJ1-1 | TRBV11-3 | CASSLVWGTANTEAFF
- | TRBJ2-1 | TRBV7-5 | CASSLSHGGLNEQFF
- | TRBJ1-1 | TRBV19 | CASSIDGRASTEAFF
TRBD2 | TRBJ2-2 | TRBV9 | CASSLPLSGGVSANTGELFF
- | TRBJ2-7 | TRBV18 | CASSPAGTYEQYF
- | TRBJ1-6 | TRBV6-8 | CASSLYVVDSPLHF
TRBD2 | TRBJ2-1 | TRBV11-3 | CASSAGGTAYNEQFF
- | TRBJ2-3 | TRBV6-8 | CASSYSPGADTQYF
- | TRBJ1-5 | TRBV28 | CASSLLAAGAQPQHF
- | TRBJ2-1 | TRBV19 | CASSMTGTYNEQFF
- | TRBJ2-2 | TRBV6-8 | CASTTGDTGELFF
- | TRBJ1-2 | TRBV28 | CASSRSARATWGYGYTF
- | TRBJ2-6 | TRBV30 | CAWSFPDSSGANVLTF
- | TRBJ2-2 | TRBV7-5 | CASSPDRSGTGELFF
- | TRBJ1-1 | TRBV6-8 | CASSYSSDRLAFF
- | TRBJ2-5 | TRBV14 | CASSLRAGQETQYF
TRBD2 | TRBJ2-5 | TRBV11-3 | CASSARSSGGARETQYF
- | TRBJ1-1 | TRBV7-6 | CASSTQGGRYTEAFF
- | TRBJ2-1 | TRBV28 | CASSYSRSDSFF
- | TRBJ1-1 | TRBV28 | CASSFARVNTEAFF
- | TRBJ1-3 | TRBV9 | CASSVRDTGLFGNTIYF
TRBD2 | TRBJ2-5 | TRBV11-3 | CASSPPTSGGETQYF
- | TRBJ1-5 | TRBV18 | CASSPPNQPQHF
- | TRBJ1-4 | TRBV19 | CASTAQGNEKLFF
TRBD1 | TRBJ1-3 | TRBV11-3 | CASSKQGASGNTIYF
- | TRBJ1-3 | TRBV6-8 | CAMAATAGNTIYF
- | TRBJ1-2 | TRBV11-3 | CASSPGHGNYGYTF
TRBD2 | TRBJ2-1 | TRBV11-3 | CASSHIGTSGYNEQFF
TRBD1 | TRBJ2-3 | TRBV11-3 | CASSLQGQGWTDTQYF
- | TRBJ2-2 | TRBV19 | CASRYGANTGELFF
- | TRBJ2-3 | TRBV25-1 | CASYYQGRTDTQYF
TRBD1 | TRBJ2-7 | TRBV9 | CASSVGQGHGYEQYF
TRBD1 | TRBJ2-7 | TRBV11-3 | CASSSRPRDRGNEQYF
- | TRBJ2-6 | TRBV6-8 | CASSYRGAGANVLTF
TRBD1 | TRBJ1-2 | TRBV19 | CASSAGTGGSGYTF
- | TRBJ1-3 | TRBV11-3 | CASSLEGGSGNTIYF
TRBD2 | TRBJ2-3 | TRBV11-3 | CASSASGGRVDTQYF
TRBD2 | TRBJ2-2 | TRBV30 | CAWSVPSGGTGELFF
TRBD1 | TRBJ1-1 | TRBV28 | CASRIKGGMNTEAFF
TRBD1 | TRBJ2-7 | TRBV29-1 | CSVEPTGGYEQYF
- | TRBJ2-5 | TRBV18 | CASSPPSRGGETQYF
- | TRBJ2-6 | TRBV19 | CASSSGDGANVLTF
TRBD1 | TRBJ1-6 | TRBV15 | CATSRVTGTALSPLHF
- | TRBJ2-7 | TRBV30 | CAWSWGNPYEQYF
- | TRBJ1-1 | TRBV9 | CASSSTPAGGITEAFF
- | TRBJ2-2 | TRBV30 | CAWSHLGQNTGELFF